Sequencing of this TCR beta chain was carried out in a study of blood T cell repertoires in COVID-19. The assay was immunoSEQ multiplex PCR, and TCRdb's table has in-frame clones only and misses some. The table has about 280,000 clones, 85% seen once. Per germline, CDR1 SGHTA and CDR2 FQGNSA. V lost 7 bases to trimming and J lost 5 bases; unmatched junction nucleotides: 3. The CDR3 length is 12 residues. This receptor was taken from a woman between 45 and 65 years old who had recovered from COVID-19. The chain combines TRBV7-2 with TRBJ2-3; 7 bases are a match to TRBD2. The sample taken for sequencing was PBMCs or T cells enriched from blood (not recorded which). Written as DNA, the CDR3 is TGTGCCAGCAAGGTAGCGGGAGATACGCAGTATTTT. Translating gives CASKVAGDTQYF.